Listed here are 23 T cell receptor beta chains from one sample, sequenced in a study of tumour-infiltrating T cells in Burkitt lymphoma. Assay: immunoSEQ multiplex PCR; the TCRdb copy retains only in-frame clones and omits some. The table has more than 1,500 clones, roughly 10% seen once. Sequenced sample: tumor tissue. The origin of the receptors is a human donor with Burkitt lymphoma.

This clone came up a few times. The chain carries TRBV19 and TRBJ1-5; D not certain. The V and J ends lost 11 bases and 3 bases respectively, with 11 bases between them. CDR3 size: 12 residues. The germline V gene encodes CDR1 LNHDA and CDR2 SQIVND (reference sequence). CDR3 nucleotide sequence: TGTGCCGGAGGAGGGATCAATCAGCCCCAGCATTTT. It codes for CAGGGINQPQHF.

The chain links TRBV10-1 to TRBJ2-5; 8 bases agree with TRBD1. The CDR3 extends over 16 amino acids. CDR1 is WNHNN and CDR2 is SYGVQD in the germline V gene (reference sequence). V was pared by 0 bases and J by 4 bases, with 7 bases of the junction left unmatched. CDR3 in amino acids: CASSESRAGGRETQYF. The CDR3 DNA reads as TGCGCCAGCAGTGAGTCGAGGGCAGGGGGCAGAGAGACCCAGTACTTC.

This chain joins TRBV4-1 and TRBJ1-1; D unclear. CDR1 MGHRA and CDR2 YSYEKL come from the germline V gene. The CDR3 extends over 13 amino acids. V lost 6 bases to trimming and J lost 1 base, with 9 bases between them. In DNA form, the CDR3 reads TGCGCCAGCAGTCTAACCAGGAACACTGAAGCTTTCTTT. Its protein is CASSLTRNTEAFF.

V usage is TRBV4-1 and J usage is TRBJ1-2; no clear D gene. CDR1 and CDR2 from the germline V gene are MGHRA and YSYEKL. The V and J ends lost 0 bases and 8 bases respectively, with 13 bases between them. The CDR3 is 14 residues long. The CDR3 bases are TGCGCCAGCAGCCAAGAGGGTAGTCAAGTCGGCTACACCTTC. Translation gives CASSQEGSQVGYTF.

This clone has more than one count but fewer than ten. The gene calls are TRBV6-6 and TRBJ1-6; perhaps TRBD1 as D (6 bases). Trimming took off 7 bases at V and 10 bases at J, with 17 bases between the two ends. CDR1 MNHNY and CDR2 SVGAGI come from the germline V gene (reference sequence). This CDR3 region has 14 residues. The CDR3 bases are TGTGCCAGCAACTCGGAGGGGGTGGCCTCACCCCTCCACTTT. Translated, it gives CASNSEGVASPLHF.

The chain employs TRBV5-1 and TRBJ1-2; tentative D call: TRBD1 (6 bases). The CDR3 totals 15 residues. Germline CDR1 reads SGHRS; CDR2 reads YFSETQ. The V and J ends lost 0 bases and 5 bases respectively, with 14 bases between them. The CDR3: CASSLDSPGVYGYTF. The CDR3 region has the DNA TGCGCCAGCAGCTTGGACTCGCCAGGGGTATATGGCTACACCTTC. Complete variable domain (other parts from reference TRBV5-1 and TRBJ1-2): KAGVTQTPRYLIKTRGQQVTLSCSPISGHRSVSWYQQTPGQGLQFLFEYFSETQRNKGNFPGRFSGRQFSNSRSEMNVSTLELGDSALYLCASSLDSPGVYGYTFGSGTRLTVV.

This chain connects TRBV15 to TRBJ1-2; D unresolved. CDR3 length equals 17 residues. Trimming pared 0 bases from V and 5 bases from J, leaving 19 bases between. The germline CDR1 and CDR2 sequences are LNHNV and YYDKDF (reference sequence). As DNA, the CDR3 is TGTGCCACCAGCAGAGATCGGGCTGACACCCGAGTTTATGGCTACACCTTC. As protein: CATSRDRADTRVYGYTF. Filled out from reference TRBV15 and TRBJ1-2, the complete variable domain reads DAMVIQNPRYQVTQFGKPVTLSCSQTLNHNVMYWYQQKSSQAPKLLFHYYDKDFNNEADTPDNFQSRRPNTSFCFLDIRSPGLGDTAMYLCATSRDRADTRVYGYTFGSGTRLTVV.

The chain employs TRBV6-5 and TRBJ1-5; D is uncertain. There are 12 residues in the CDR3. Per the germline V gene, CDR1 is MNHEY and CDR2 is SVGAGI. The V end was cut by 3 bases, the J end by 5 bases, with 5 bases between. Here the CDR3 DNA reads TGTGCCAGCAGTTATAGGGATCAGCCCCAGCATTTT. It yields the protein CASSYRDQPQHF.

The chain uses TRBV5-6 and TRBJ1-5; D is unclear. The CDR3 contains 15 residues. Germline values: CDR1 SGHDT, CDR2 YYEEEE. Between the trimmed V and J ends, which lost 3 bases and 6 bases, there was a span of 16 bases. The CDR3 bases are TGTGCCAGCAGCTCGTTTAAGCAGCAGACTCAGCCCCAGCATTTT. This sequence encodes CASSSFKQQTQPQHF.

A few counts support this clone. The chain joins TRBV5-3 to TRBJ1-4; D unresolved. TRBV5-3 is filed as an ORF, its function uncertain. The V end was cut by 1 base, the J end by 4 bases, with 11 bases between. The CDR3 contains 15 residues. The CDR3 nucleotides are TGTGCCAGAAGCTTGTTAGCCGGCTATAATGAAAAACTGTTTTTT. Amino acid sequence: CARSLLAGYNEKLFF.

This clone turned up a few times. This chain connects TRBV5-1 to TRBJ2-6, with 10 positions matching TRBD2. J lost 1 base, V lost 3 bases, and 7 bases had no gene match. The germline gives CDR1 SGHRS, CDR2 YFSETQ. This CDR3 has 18 amino acids. CDR3 coding DNA: TGCGCCAGCAGCTCCCCTAGCGGGAGTGATTCTGGGGCCAACGTCCTGACTTTC. Amino acids: CASSSPSGSDSGANVLTF.

This clone was detected only a few times. CDR3 protein: CSVVVRGLNTEAFF. In DNA form, the CDR3 reads TGCAGCGTTGTGGTCAGGGGACTAAACACTGAAGCTTTCTTT. The chain carries TRBV29-1 and TRBJ1-1; the D gene is possibly TRBD1 (6 bases). The CDR3 runs 14 residues. The germline gives CDR1 SQVTM, CDR2 ANQGSEA. The ends were cut back, 4 bases at V and 2 bases at J, with 14 bases in the middle.

This clone was counted a few times. The rearrangement joins TRBV30 to TRBJ1-5; D ambiguous. This CDR3 is built from 15 residues. The V gene's germline CDR1 is GTSNPN and CDR2 SVGIG (reference sequence). With 7 bases removed from V and 7 bases from J, the gap between germline ends came to 23 bases. The CDR3 sequence: CAYDLPGREGQPQHF. CDR3 bases: TGTGCCTACGACCTACCGGGCCGAGAGGGACAGCCCCAGCATTTT.

Turning to this clone: The same CDR3 is also encoded by other DNA sequences in this sample. This rearrangement joins TRBV7-6 to TRBJ2-5, with TRBD2 matching over 8 bases. J was trimmed by 3 bases and V by 1 base; bases with no gene match: 4. Germline CDR1 and CDR2: SGHVS and FNYEAQ. The CDR3 contains 15 residues. The DNA of the CDR3 is TGTGCCAGCAGCTTAGGCGCGGGGGGCGAAGAGACCCAGTACTTC. Amino acids: CASSLGAGGEETQYF. The complete variable domain, with remaining parts taken from reference TRBV7-6 and TRBJ2-5, reads GAGVSQSPRYKVTKRGQDVALRCDPISGHVSLYWYRQALGQGPEFLTYFNYEAQQDKSGLPNDRFSAERPEGSISTLTIQRTEQRDSAMYRCASSLGAGGEETQYFGPGTRLLVL.

The chain is built from TRBV11-3 and TRBJ2-7; TRBD2 matches at 9 bases. The J segment lost 1 base and the V segment lost 6 bases, leaving 7 bases of the junction unmatched. CDR3 length equals 15 residues. Germline V gene data show CDR1 as SGHNT and CDR2 as YENEEA. CDR3 DNA: TGTGCCAGCAGGAAGAGCGGGAGGCTTTCCTACGAGCAGTACTTC. Amino acid sequence: CASRKSGRLSYEQYF.

This clone was seen only a few times. V and J are TRBV29-1 and TRBJ2-1; D call uncertain. This CDR3 contains 15 residues. The germline CDR1 and CDR2 sequences are SQVTM and ANQGSEA. Trimming took off 1 base at V and 0 bases at J, with 10 bases between the two ends. In DNA form, the CDR3 reads TGCAGCGTTGAAGGATCAGGCAGCTCCTACAATGAGCAGTTCTTC. This encodes CSVEGSGSSYNEQFF.

This clone turned up a few times. This chain connects TRBV7-9 to TRBJ1-4; D is ambiguous. CDR3 length: 14 residues. The ends were cut back, 3 bases at V and 0 bases at J, with 5 bases in the middle. CDR1 is SEHNR and CDR2 is FQNEAQ in the germline V gene (reference sequence). The CDR3 sequence is CASSLSATNEKLFF. In DNA form, the CDR3 reads TGTGCCAGCAGCTTGTCGGCAACTAATGAAAAACTGTTTTTT.

This clone was seen more than once but under ten times. V and J are TRBV9 and TRBJ2-7, with D unclear. Trimming left V 0 bases short and J 0 bases short, with 7 bases between. CDR3 size: 14 residues. CDR1 SGDLS and CDR2 YYNGEE come from the germline V gene. CDR3 loop: CASSVGQSSYEQYF. The DNA for the CDR3 is TGTGCCAGCAGCGTAGGGCAGAGCTCCTACGAGCAGTACTTC.

The chain has TRBV30 and TRBJ2-1; D is undetermined. The ends were cut back, 6 bases at V and 2 bases at J, with 14 bases in the middle. This CDR3 region has 14 residues. Germline V lookup: CDR1 GTSNPN, CDR2 SVGIG (reference sequence). The CDR3 region is CACPSTRAYNEQFF. The DNA of the CDR3 is TGTGCCTGCCCATCGACAAGGGCCTACAATGAGCAGTTCTTC.

This clone is large. This sequence joins TRBV7-6 and TRBJ1-3; maybe TRBD1 (6 bases). CDR1 is SGHVS and CDR2 is FNYEAQ in the germline V gene. The ends were cut back, 5 bases at V and 7 bases at J, with 18 bases in the middle. CDR3 length equals 15 residues. The CDR3, as DNA: TGTGCCAGCAGCCCCCAGGGGCTTGGGCTGAACACCATATATTTT. Its protein is CASSPQGLGLNTIYF.

This clone was counted only a few times. The chain employs TRBV9 and TRBJ1-2; D is unresolved. This CDR3 has 17 amino acids. Looked up from germline, CDR1 is SGDLS and CDR2 is YYNGEE. V was pared by 2 bases and J by 0 bases, with 17 bases between. The CDR3: CASSVMTAYPTNYGYTF. Written as DNA, the CDR3 is TGTGCCAGCAGCGTCATGACGGCCTACCCAACTAACTATGGCTACACCTTC.

The CDR3 reads CASSRGRVVYNEQFF. CDR3 DNA: TGTGCCAGCAGCCGCGGGAGGGTAGTCTACAATGAGCAGTTCTTC. The chain is built from TRBV6-5 and TRBJ2-1; TRBD2 aligns across 9 bases. The junction had 6 bases not matched to a gene; V was cut back by 6 bases and J by 3 bases. There are 15 residues in the CDR3. CDR1 MNHEY and CDR2 SVGAGI come from the germline V gene.

The table lists this clone with a few counts. The J gene is TRBJ2-2, the V gene TRBV10-2; D possibly corresponds to TRBD2 (5 bases). V lost 0 bases, J lost 7 bases, and 18 bases lay in between. CDR3 length equals 17 residues. Germline loops: CDR1 WSHSY, CDR2 SAAADI. CDR3 sequence: CASSESATSLGSGELFF. DNA for the CDR3: TGCGCCAGCAGTGAGTCGGCCACCTCCCTAGGGAGCGGGGAGCTGTTTTTT.